The 32 T cell receptor beta chains reported below all come from one sample, sequenced in a study of T cells in Graves' hyperthyroidism and ophthalmopathy. Amplified TCR beta CDR3 regions derived from RNA transcripts. RT-PCR in the first round (using the HTBI primer set) targeted the TCR CDR3. MiXCR, applied by TCRdb to the multiplex PCR reads, yields one record per CDR3 protein. The table includes some 800,000 distinct CDR3 sequences, 38% detected once. The specimen sequenced was blood. The receptors come from a young man with Graves' hyperthyroidism.

This clonotype was seen many times. The J gene is TRBJ2-2, the V gene TRBV12-3 or TRBV12-4; D is undetermined. The CDR3 is 13 amino acids. V was cut by 5 bases and J by 4 bases, with 8 bases left in between. CDR3 amino acids: CASSPTGTGELFF. In DNA, the CDR3 is TGTGCCAGCAGTCCAACCGGCACCGGGGAGCTGTTTTTT.

This clonotype was observed at least ten times. The chain has TRBV15 and TRBJ1-4; no clear D. Germline lookup yields CDR1 LNHNV and CDR2 YYDKDF (reference sequence). CDR3 size: 14 residues. The V and J ends lost 1 base and 3 bases respectively, with 6 bases between them. The CDR3 DNA follows: TGTGCCACCAGCAGAGCCAGGTCTAATGAAAAACTGTTTTTT. This sequence encodes CATSRARSNEKLFF.

Only a few counts were recorded for this clonotype. The rearrangement uses TRBV29-1 and TRBJ2-7, with 9 bases matching TRBD1. Trimming at V came to 3 bases and at J to 5 bases, leaving 11 bases not matched to a gene. The germline CDR1 and CDR2 sequences are SQVTM and ANQGSEA. The CDR3 runs to 15 residues. CDR3 sequence reads: CSVDLAGQGKDEQYF. CDR3 coding DNA: TGCAGCGTTGATCTCGCGGGACAGGGTAAGGACGAGCAGTACTTC.

The chain combines TRBV9 with TRBJ2-7; TRBD2 matches at 10 bases. There are 15 residues in the CDR3. The germline CDR1 and CDR2 sequences are SGDLS and YYNGEE. Trimming removed 0 bases from V and 5 bases from J; junction bases left unmatched: 5. In DNA, the CDR3 is TGTGCCAGCAGCGTAGAGGCTAGCGGGAGAGACGAGCAGTACTTC. Translated, it gives CASSVEASGRDEQYF.

The chain carries TRBV19 and TRBJ1-5, with D maybe TRBD1 (5 bases). V was clipped by 7 bases and J by 0 bases, with 10 bases between them. The CDR3 is made up of 14 amino acids. In germline, CDR1 is LNHDA, CDR2 SQIVND (reference sequence). The chain's CDR3 is CASTEGYSNQPQHF. CDR3 nucleotide sequence: TGTGCCAGTACCGAGGGGTATAGCAATCAGCCCCAGCATTTT.

This clonotype has a count of ten or more. CDR3 nucleotides: TGCGCCAGCAGTGAGGAACGTTCCCATCAGTACTTC. This translates into CASSEERSHQYF. The V gene is TRBV10-1, the J gene TRBJ2-7; D ambiguous. The CDR3 length is 12 residues. Trimming took off 2 bases at V and 10 bases at J, with 12 bases between the two ends. Germline V gives CDR1 WNHNN, CDR2 SYGVQD (reference sequence).

The chain carries TRBV25-1 and TRBJ1-2; TRBD1 matches at 8 bases. The germline V gene has CDR1 MGHDK and CDR2 SYGVNS. Trimming took 6 bases from V and 2 from J; bases not matched to a gene: 11. The CDR3 is 16 residues long. The CDR3 sequence: CASSPGPTGVNYGYTF. DNA of the CDR3: TGTGCCAGCAGCCCTGGCCCGACAGGGGTAAACTATGGCTACACCTTC.

This clonotype was counted ten times or more. The rearrangement joins TRBV7-2 to TRBJ1-5, with D perhaps matching TRBD1 (6 bases). Per germline, CDR1 SGHTA and CDR2 FQGNSA. This CDR3 has 15 residues. With 5 bases removed from V and 5 bases from J, the gap between germline ends came to 16 bases. The DNA for the CDR3 is TGTGCCAGCAGCCCCTATGCAGGGGACGATCAGCCCCAGCATTTT. Protein: CASSPYAGDDQPQHF.

This clonotype appeared once. The germline gene is not matched at one end of the junction; a read error may be the cause. V and J are TRBV7-2 and TRBJ2-7; D might be TRBD1 (5 bases). The CDR3 has 14 residues. In germline, CDR1 is SGHTA, CDR2 FQGNSA. CDR3 region: CASSLDTREDEQHF. In DNA, the CDR3 is TGTGCCAGCAGCTTGGACACTCGAGAGGACGAGCAGCACTTC. The full variable domain, its missing parts supplied by reference TRBV7-2 and TRBJ2-7, is GAGVSQSPSNKVTEKGKDVELRCDPISGHTALYWYRQSLGQGLEFLIYFQGNSAPDKSGLPSDRFSAERTGGSVSTLTIQRTQQEDSAVYLCASSLDTREDEQHFGPGTRLTVT.

This clonotype occurred many times. The V and J genes are TRBV10-3 and TRBJ1-5; no clear D. Germline V gene sequence: CDR1 ENHRY, CDR2 SYGVKD. The CDR3 length is 16 residues. The V end was cut by 0 bases, the J end by 6 bases, with 15 bases between. DNA of the CDR3: TGTGCCATCAGTGAGTCGGAAAGGGTATTCGGTCAGCCCCAGCATTTT. This encodes CAISESERVFGQPQHF.

The chain combines TRBV6-4 with TRBJ2-2; the D is unclear. Germline V gene lookup returns CDR1 MRHNA and CDR2 SNTAGT. Trimming pared 3 bases from V and 3 bases from J, leaving 5 bases between. This CDR3 comprises 13 residues. CDR3 region: CASSEEHTGELFF. CDR3 coding DNA: TGTGCCAGCAGTGAAGAGCACACCGGGGAGCTGTTTTTT.

As concerns this clonotype: Relative to the germline gene, one junction end is altered; a read error may explain this. The J gene is TRBJ2-7, the V gene TRBV5-5; unclear D gene. Germline V lookup: CDR1 SGHKS, CDR2 YYEKEE (reference sequence). CDR3 size: 15 residues. CDR3 coding DNA: TGCGCCAGCAGCCATGTGGGCCGAGGCTCCTACGAGCAGTACTTC. Protein sequence: CASSHVGRGSYEQYF.

The rearrangement uses TRBV12-3 or TRBV12-4 and TRBJ2-7; the D gene could be TRBD1 or TRBD2 (5 bases each). The CDR3 covers 13 residues. Between the trimmed V and J ends, which lost 7 bases and 1 base, there was a span of 11 bases. The CDR3 is CASTLGRSYEQYF. The CDR3 DNA is TGTGCCAGCACCCTGGGACGTTCCTACGAGCAGTACTTC.

In its sample, this clonotype was seen a few times. The genes are TRBV11-2 and TRBJ1-2, with 7 bases lining up with TRBD1. V gave up 7 bases and J gave up 5 bases; unmatched junction bases: 13. The CDR3 sequence is 15 residues long. CDR1 is SGHAT and CDR2 is FQNNGV in the germline V gene. In DNA form, the CDR3 reads TGTGCCAGCACCCCCGGGGGCGCAGGGGGGTATGGCTACACCTTC. Translated, it gives CASTPGGAGGYGYTF.

This clonotype occurred once. The J gene is TRBJ2-2, the V gene TRBV11-2; no clear D. Trimming pared 5 bases from V and 7 bases from J, leaving 14 bases between. Germline V gives CDR1 SGHAT, CDR2 FQNNGV. The CDR3 runs 14 residues. The DNA for the CDR3 is TGTGCCAGCAGCCCCGTGGGGATAAACGGGGAGCTGTTTTTT. Encoded protein: CASSPVGINGELFF. Drawing the rest from reference TRBV11-2 and TRBJ2-2, the complete variable domain is EAGVAQSPRYKIIEKRQSVAFWCNPISGHATLYWYQQILGQGPKLLIQFQNNGVVDDSQLPKDRFSAERLKGVDSTLKIQPAKLEDSAVYLCASSPVGINGELFFGEGSRLTVL.

Notes on this clonotype: This may arise from a read error, as a much more abundant clone is one base away. The chain uses TRBV5-1 and TRBJ2-6, with D perhaps matching TRBD1 (6 bases). This CDR3 region has 15 residues. CDR1 SGHRS and CDR2 YFSETQ come from the germline V gene. CDR3 coding DNA: TGCGCCAGCAGACGGGACAACGCTGGGACCAACGTCCTGACTTTC. Translating gives CASRRDNAGTNVLTF.

In this sample, this clonotype turned up a few times. The chain combines TRBV7-2 with TRBJ1-1; D unclear. The V gene lost 5 bases and the J gene lost 4 bases, with 11 bases spanning the gap. Germline V lookup: CDR1 SGHTA, CDR2 FQGNSA. CDR3 length equals 13 residues. Here the CDR3 reads CASSQEGATEAFF. In nucleotides, the CDR3 is TGTGCCAGCAGCCAGGAGGGAGCCACTGAAGCTTTCTTT.

This clonotype has a handful of counts. The genes are TRBV20-1 and TRBJ2-7; possibly TRBD1 for D (6 bases). The germline gives CDR1 DFQATT, CDR2 SNEGSKA (reference sequence). V was pared by 3 bases and J by 4 bases, with 16 bases between. This CDR3 region has 14 residues. The CDR3 DNA follows: TGCAGTGCTAGGTTGGGGTTAGGGGGTTACGAGCAGTACTTC. Translation gives CSARLGLGGYEQYF.

The chain has TRBV14 and TRBJ1-1; no firm D call. Germline CDR1 reads SGHDN; CDR2 reads FVKESK. CDR3 length: 13 amino acids. V lost 3 bases to trimming and J lost 3 bases, with 8 bases between them. The DNA for the CDR3 is TGTGCCAGCAGCCAGGCCACTTACACTGAAGCTTTCTTT. This codes for CASSQATYTEAFF. Variable domain in full (rest from reference TRBV14 and TRBJ1-1): EAGVTQFPSHSVIEKGQTVTLRCDPISGHDNLYWYRRVMGKEIKFLLHFVKESKQDESGMPNNRFLAERTGGTYSTLKVQPAELEDSGVYFCASSQATYTEAFFGQGTRLTVV.

This clonotype was found many times. The chain recombines TRBV10-3 with TRBJ2-2, with D maybe TRBD2 (6 bases). CDR1 and CDR2 from the germline V gene are ENHRY and SYGVKD. The V end lost 6 bases, the J end lost 3 bases, and 11 bases lay between the germline ends. The CDR3 runs to 14 residues. This CDR3 reads CAIRTSRDTGELFF. The CDR3 DNA reads TGTGCCATCAGAACTAGCAGGGACACCGGGGAGCTGTTTTTT.

The rearrangement links TRBV25-1 to TRBJ1-6; no clear D gene. The CDR3 is 14 amino acids. Trimming removed 6 bases at V and 7 bases at J, with 13 bases between. Germline lookup yields CDR1 MGHDK and CDR2 SYGVNS. CDR3 sequence (DNA): TGTGCCAGCAGGTCGGGGAGGGTGAATTCACCCCTCCACTTT. Its protein is CASRSGRVNSPLHF.

Worth noting for this clonotype: A much larger clone is a single base away; this may be a read error. J is TRBJ1-5 and V is TRBV24-1; no firm D call. CDR1 is KGHDR and CDR2 is SFDVKD in the germline V gene. With 12 bases removed from V and 3 bases from J, the gap between germline ends came to 11 bases. The CDR3 spans 12 residues. CDR3 residues: CAAAESNQPQHF. For the CDR3, the DNA is TGTGCCGCCGCCGAGTCCAATCAGCCCCAGCATTTT.

The chain couples TRBV2 to TRBJ2-7; D could derive from TRBD1 or TRBD2 (5 bases each). CDR1 and CDR2 from the germline V gene are SNHLY and FYNNEI. V was shortened by 7 bases and J by 4 bases, with 17 bases between the two germline ends. There are 14 residues in the CDR3. CDR3 coding DNA: TGTGCCAGCATTCCCCCGGGACCAGTATACGAGCAGTACTTC. This codes for CASIPPGPVYEQYF.

The rearrangement links TRBV20-1 to TRBJ1-2; the match to TRBD1 covers 9 bases. This CDR3 has 14 amino acids. Germline assignment: CDR1 DFQATT and CDR2 SNEGSKA (reference sequence). J gave up 6 bases and V 0 bases, and 5 bases lay outside the gene matches. This CDR3 reads CSAREQGAVDGYTF. CDR3 sequence (DNA): TGCAGTGCTAGAGAACAGGGGGCTGTAGATGGCTACACCTTC.

The V call is TRBV7-2, the J call TRBJ2-7; D remains ambiguous. Trimming removed 0 bases at V and 5 bases at J, with 14 bases between. CDR1 and CDR2 from the germline V gene are SGHTA and FQGNSA. The CDR3 contains 15 residues. CDR3 nucleotides: TGTGCCAGCAGCTTAGCTCCGACTTTAAACCACGAGCAGTACTTC. Translating gives CASSLAPTLNHEQYF.

This clonotype was observed many times. The chain joins TRBV20-1 to TRBJ1-5, with D perhaps TRBD1 (6 bases). The CDR3 contains 13 residues. The V gene lost 1 base and the J gene lost 7 bases, with 11 bases spanning the gap. From germline, CDR1 is DFQATT and CDR2 SNEGSKA (reference sequence). CDR3 nucleotides: TGCAGTGCTAGAGGAGGGGGTCGACAGCCCCAGCATTTT. It encodes CSARGGGRQPQHF.

The rearrangement links TRBV6-1 to TRBJ1-1; D gene uncertain. This CDR3 has 16 residues. The V end was cut by 5 bases, the J end by 1 base, with 17 bases between. Germline-derived CDR1 and CDR2 are MNHNS and SASEGT. CDR3 protein: CASSRMYREKNTEAFF. The DNA for the CDR3 is TGTGCCAGCAGTCGGATGTATCGGGAGAAGAACACTGAAGCTTTCTTT.

Comments on this clonotype: Germline is not matched at one junction end, which may reflect a read error. The J gene is TRBJ1-1, the V gene TRBV10-3; TRBD1 matches 9 bases. CDR1 and CDR2 (germline): ENHRY, SYGVKD. The CDR3 is 18 amino acids. The CDR3 nucleotides are TGTGCCAGCAGTTATCCGGGACAGGGTCGTCTGACGGACACTGAAGCTTTCTTT. It yields the protein CASSYPGQGRLTDTEAFF.

Comment on this clonotype: With a much larger clone just one base away, this may be a read error. This chain uses TRBV19 with TRBJ1-2, with a possible D match to TRBD1 (6 bases). The CDR3 runs to 13 residues. Germline CDR1 is LNHDA and CDR2 is SQIVND (reference sequence). The chain's CDR3 is CASSIAGEAGCTF. For the CDR3, the DNA is TGTGCCAGTAGTATAGCAGGGGAAGCGGGCTGCACCTTC. Together with reference TRBV19 and TRBJ1-2, the CDR3 gives the full variable domain: DGGITQSPKYLFRKEGQNVTLSCEQNLNHDAMYWYRQDPGQGLRLIYYSQIVNDFQKGDIAEGYSVSREKKESFPLTVTSAQKNPTAFYLCASSIAGEAGCTFGSGTRLTVV.

This clonotype was detected a few times. A junction end diverges from the germline sequence, so it may reflect a read error. This chain links TRBV28 with TRBJ1-5; D perhaps matches TRBD1 (6 bases). The CDR3 extends over 13 amino acids. Germline V gene sequence: CDR1 MDHEN, CDR2 SYDVKM. CDR3: CASSLRGNRPQHF. The CDR3 DNA is TGTGCCAGCAGTTTAAGGGGGAATCGGCCCCAGCATTTT.

This clonotype was seen more than once but under ten times. The V gene is TRBV15, the J gene TRBJ2-2; a weak D match, TRBD2 (5 bases). V gave up 5 bases and J gave up 4 bases, with 11 bases separating them. In germline, CDR1 is LNHNV, CDR2 YYDKDF (reference sequence). The CDR3 consists of 14 residues. CDR3 nucleotides: TGTGCCACCAGCGAGGGAGTGACCACCGGGGAGCTGTTTTTT. Translated: CATSEGVTTGELFF.

This clonotype was seen a handful of times. The chain has TRBV7-9 and TRBJ2-5; the match to TRBD1 covers 12 bases. This CDR3 region has 16 residues. With 5 bases clipped from V and 4 bases from J, the junction kept 8 bases outside the gene matches. CDR1 and CDR2 from the germline V gene are SEHNR and FQNEAQ (reference sequence). The CDR3 loop is CASSPNWDRGPETQYF. The CDR3, as DNA: TGTGCCAGCAGCCCTAACTGGGACAGGGGGCCAGAGACCCAGTACTTC.